The clone carrying this T cell receptor (beta chain) was seen a handful of times. No antigen is known for it. MiXCR, run by TCRdb on the reads, gives a single entry per CDR3 protein. The data contain about 900,000 distinct CDR3 sequences, 25% to 40% of them singletons. The sample belongs to a study of T cell repertoires in cytomegalovirus infection. Across the study: Recently described HLA-C-restricted plus well-studied HLA-B-restricted CMV epitopes were used. The study's findings and limits: HLA-C-restricted CMV-specific TCR beta clonotypes were dominant in the ex vivo response.

The V gene's germline CDR1 is MNHNY and CDR2 SVGAGI (reference sequence). This CDR3 region has 13 residues. The V gene end was trimmed by 8 bases and the J gene end by 3 bases; junction bases not matched to a gene: 7. The material sequenced was cultured CD8+ T cells from PBMCs, taken from culture after CMV antigen stimulation. The receptor was isolated from a human donor in good health (CMV status not recorded). Some clones in this sample may be carry-over from other donors' samples. This chain uses TRBV6-6 with TRBJ2-7; 7 nucleotides agree with TRBD1. CDR3 in amino acids: CASATGANYEQYV. CDR3 bases: TGTGCCAGCGCTACAGGGGCCAACTACGAGCAGTACGTC.